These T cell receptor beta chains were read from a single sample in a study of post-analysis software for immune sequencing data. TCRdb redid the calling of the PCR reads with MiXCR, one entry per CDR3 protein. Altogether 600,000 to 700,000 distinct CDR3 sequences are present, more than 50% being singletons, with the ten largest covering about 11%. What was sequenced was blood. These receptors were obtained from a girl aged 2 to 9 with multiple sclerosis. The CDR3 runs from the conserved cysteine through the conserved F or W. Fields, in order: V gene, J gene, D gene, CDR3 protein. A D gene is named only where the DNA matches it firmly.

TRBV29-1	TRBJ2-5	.	CSVEEGRYVQETQYF
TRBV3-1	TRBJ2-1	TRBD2	CASSFRLANKNEQFF
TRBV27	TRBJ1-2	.	CASSVLPNYGYTF
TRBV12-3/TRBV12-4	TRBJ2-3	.	CASSLRIGPDAQYF
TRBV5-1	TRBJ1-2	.	CASSPGAPGYTF
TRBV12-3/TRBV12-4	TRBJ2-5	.	CASSSEGLDAETQYF
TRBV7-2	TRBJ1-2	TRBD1	CASSLNPGQGANGYTF
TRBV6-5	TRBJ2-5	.	CASSEVRGLGETQYF
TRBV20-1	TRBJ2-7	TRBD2	CSATGTSGRTYEQYF
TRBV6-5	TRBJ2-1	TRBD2	CASRRTSGYGEQFF